This entry features one TCR beta chain sequence. This clone's antigen is unknown. Base qualities are not provided; no much larger clone lies one nucleotide away. The CDR3 regions of human TCRbeta chains were analyzed by immunosequencing. The source study handled its data this way. Repertoire TCRs were matched against a reference library of SARS-CoV-2-specific TCRs generated with the MIRA antigen-specificity platform. Breadth meant the fraction of unique TCRs that were SARS-CoV-2-associated, whereas depth meant the fraction of total T cells that were SARS-CoV-2-associated. Using the MIRA data, every spike-specific TCR was mapped to the spike region that the TCR reacted to and assigned to either a CD4 or a CD8 class. Log10-transformed breadth and depth values were compared by one-way ANOVA with Sidak's multiple comparisons tests. TCRdb provides this immuneACCESS table in a form limited to in-frame rearrangements. Some clones are lacking; in checked studies, under half of them reflect an unresolved V gene, and why the rest are absent is not known. V, J and clone size were drawn from that table, and D and trimming were deduced from the DNA. The sample data list under 150,000 clones, and around 83% of these were observed just once. The ten largest clones capture around 4.1% of the sample.

These data belong to a study of T cell responses to AZD1222 COVID-19 vaccine (dated by TCRdb to 2020 to 2022). About the study as a whole: A total of 240 or so trial participants underwent TCR sequencing, of whom nearly 210 had received two doses of AZD1222 and some 25 had received two doses of the MenACWY control vaccine. Trial participants were enrolled by age into 18-55, 56-69 and 70-plus year subgroups, with roughly 160, 29 and 62 TCR-sequenced participants respectively.

The investigation overall reported the following: Nearly half of unique spike-specific TCRs reportedly recognized epitopes outside regions mutated in the B.1.351 and B.1.1.7 variants. In the small 56-69-year group, the increase in depth fell short of significance, most likely because of low power. No day 14 peak-response samples were available, so repertoires were characterized only after the peak T cell response. Conclusions about previously exposed vaccinees were limited because only six or seven AZD1222 recipients were SARS-CoV-2 seropositive at baseline. Participants were mostly white British and included more females than males, and it was suggested by the authors that clonal diversity may have been underestimated. After two AZD1222 doses, both the breadth and the depth of spike-specific TCRs were significantly higher than at day 0 and than in MenACWY recipients. The whole spike protein was spanned by vaccine-associated CD4 TCRs, and dominant responses were seen in regions 160-218 and 743-854.

This specimen's time point label, interpreted: baseline before first vaccination. The treatment or condition label, as the study defines it: meningococcal conjugate vaccine given as trial control. Samples from vaccinated people were obtained from the UK trials COV001 and COV002, which included a single-blind randomized controlled phase 2/3 trial of AZD1222 (ChAdOx1 nCoV-19) in healthy adults. For TCRbeta chain sequencing, PBMC samples from trial participants were taken at day 0 and at day 28 after the second dose. CDR1 is given as KGHDR and CDR2 as SFDVKD, both from the germline V gene. Here V drops 1 base and J drops 8 bases, and the junction holds 15 bases not matched to any gene. From the cysteine up to the phenylalanine, the CDR3 has a length of 17 residues. The CDR3 DNA has 51 bases and is translated from base 1.

The V and J segments used are TRBV24-1 and TRBJ1-2, with TRBD1 identical over 7 junction bases. The clonotype originates from an adult in good health. The specimen comprised peripheral blood, sampled on day 0 of MenACWY control vaccination. Here is the DNA: TGTGCCACCAGTGATTTCTCGCCAGCTCAGGGGGGTAAGGGCTACACCTTC. It encodes CATSDFSPAQGGKGYTF.